This section outlines one T cell receptor beta chain sequence together with its context. This entry is derived from a study of blood T cell repertoires in COVID-19. The wider study: PBMCs, B-cell-depleted T cells, or T cells were the source of the cDNA or gDNA that made up the material.

V lost 0 bases and J 9 bases, leaving 15 bases between the germline ends. The CDR3 totals 15 residues. Germline V gives CDR1 MNHEY, CDR2 SVGAGI. The assay was immunoSEQ multiplex PCR, and TCRdb's table has in-frame clones only and misses some. The sample records 110,000 or so clones, less than 90% being singletons. J is TRBJ1-5 and V is TRBV6-5, with D possibly TRBD1 on 5 matching bases. The sample taken for sequencing was peripheral blood. The sequence was collected from a man between 65 and 80 years old who had recovered from COVID-19. The CDR3 DNA sequence: TGTGCCAGCAGTTACTCGGGGAGGGGCAATGGGCCCCAGCATTTT. It yields the protein CASSYSGRGNGPQHF.